A single sample gave rise to the 25 T cell receptor beta chains below, sequenced in a study of PD-1 blockade in classical Hodgkin lymphoma. Libraries were prepared by immunoSEQ multiplex PCR; TCRdb keeps only in-frame clonotypes and omits some of them. The sample yields about 30,000 clones, 70% to 80% seen once. All trial patients relapsed after autologous stem cell transplantation. Source: peripheral blood mononuclear cells (PBMCs), taken before the second cycle of nivolumab. The receptors come from a human donor with classical Hodgkin lymphoma.

The chain recombines TRBV4-2 with TRBJ2-4; D gene ambiguous. Germline lookup yields CDR1 LGHNA and CDR2 YNFKEQ. The length of the CDR3 is 13 residues. V was shortened by 0 bases and J by 3 bases, with 3 bases between the two germline ends. CDR3 protein: CASSQDLKNIQYF. Here the CDR3 DNA reads TGTGCCAGCAGCCAAGATCTCAAAAACATTCAGTACTTC.

This chain joins TRBV27 and TRBJ2-3, with D uncertain. Germline CDR1 and CDR2: MNHEY and SMNVEV (reference sequence). Trimming removed 3 bases from V and 3 bases from J, with 10 bases in between. The CDR3 has 14 residues. The CDR3 spells CASSFGRSTDTQYF. CDR3 nucleotides: TGTGCCAGCAGTTTTGGTAGGAGTACAGATACGCAGTATTTT.

The rearrangement links TRBV5-6 to TRBJ2-5; possibly TRBD2 for D (6 bases). Trimming took 6 bases from V and 5 from J, leaving 26 bases between them. There are 17 residues in the CDR3. Germline V gene sequence: CDR1 SGHDT, CDR2 YYEEEE. The CDR3 sequence: CASTTLTRVSEGETQYF. The CDR3 DNA is TGTGCCAGCACCACCCTTACCCGGGTCTCGGAGGGGGAGACCCAGTACTTC.

V gene TRBV19 combines with J gene TRBJ2-3; D is uncertain. The CDR3 sequence is 15 residues long. Germline CDR1 reads LNHDA; CDR2 reads SQIVND (reference sequence). Trimming left V 2 bases short and J 4 bases short, with 13 bases between. CDR3 nucleotide sequence: TGTGCCAGTAGTATACGTAAAGGGAAGGCAGATACGCAGTATTTT. Protein product: CASSIRKGKADTQYF. Using reference TRBV19 and TRBJ2-3 for the parts outside the CDR3, the full variable domain is DGGITQSPKYLFRKEGQNVTLSCEQNLNHDAMYWYRQDPGQGLRLIYYSQIVNDFQKGDIAEGYSVSREKKESFPLTVTSAQKNPTAFYLCASSIRKGKADTQYFGPGTRLTVL.

CDR3 region: CASSLTDGDSTDTQYF. The CDR3 nucleotides are TGTGCCAGCAGTTTAACGGATGGGGATAGCACAGATACGCAGTATTTT. The chain has TRBV27 and TRBJ2-3; no firm D call. V was cut by 2 bases and J by 0 bases, with 12 bases left in between. CDR1 is MNHEY and CDR2 is SMNVEV in the germline V gene (reference sequence). This CDR3 has 16 residues.

This clone was counted between two and nine times. The chain combines TRBV5-6 with TRBJ1-5; 7 bases map to TRBD1. With 3 bases clipped from V and 6 bases from J, the junction kept 9 bases outside the gene matches. Germline V gene lookup returns CDR1 SGHDT and CDR2 YYEEEE. The CDR3 is made up of 15 amino acids. CDR3 sequence (DNA): TGTGCCAGCAGCTCTACCCCAGGGGGGAGTCAGCCCCAGCATTTT. As protein: CASSSTPGGSQPQHF.

This clone is labeled as medium-sized. V is TRBV19 and J is TRBJ1-5; D unclear. Germline V gives CDR1 LNHDA, CDR2 SQIVND (reference sequence). This CDR3 comprises 13 residues. Trimming removed 3 bases at V and 1 base at J, with 4 bases between. CDR3 protein: CASSMESNQPQHF. The CDR3 bases are TGTGCCAGTAGTATGGAGAGCAATCAGCCCCAGCATTTT.

The chain recombines TRBV11-2 with TRBJ2-1; TRBD2 matches at 8 bases. In germline, CDR1 is SGHAT, CDR2 FQNNGV. The CDR3 spans 16 residues. V dropped 6 bases and J dropped 7; count of bases not matched to a gene: 14. The CDR3 coding sequence is TGTGCCAGCAGTTTTTCGACTAGCGCCAATAGGAATGAGCAGTTCTTC. Residues: CASSFSTSANRNEQFF.

The chain combines TRBV18 with TRBJ1-5, with 7 bases fitting TRBD1. Germline CDR1 is KGHSH and CDR2 is LQKENI. The CDR3 consists of 16 residues. The V gene end was trimmed by 6 bases and the J gene end by 2 bases; junction bases not matched to a gene: 10. The CDR3 region is CASSPTGAPGNQPQHF. DNA for the CDR3: TGTGCCAGCTCCCCAACAGGGGCGCCGGGCAATCAGCCCCAGCATTTT.

The gene calls are TRBV29-1 and TRBJ2-5; D might be TRBD1 or TRBD2, each matching 5 bases. CDR3 length: 13 residues. Germline assignment: CDR1 SQVTM and CDR2 ANQGSEA. V lost 5 bases and J 5 bases, leaving 15 bases between the germline ends. The CDR3 is CSVRYSEGETQYF. Written as DNA, the CDR3 is TGCAGCGTTCGTTACTCCGAGGGGGAGACCCAGTACTTC.

This chain links TRBV2 with TRBJ1-2; D gene ambiguous. Per germline, CDR1 SNHLY and CDR2 FYNNEI. The CDR3 runs 13 residues. The V gene lost 0 bases and the J gene lost 8 bases, with 10 bases spanning the gap. The CDR3 region is CASSEALRLGYTF. The CDR3 nucleotides read TGTGCCAGCAGTGAAGCGCTACGGTTGGGCTACACCTTC.

This sequence joins TRBV11-1 and TRBJ2-5; either TRBD1 or TRBD2 may supply D (5 bases each). The V gene lost 3 bases and the J gene lost 5 bases, with 10 bases spanning the gap. Germline CDR1 and CDR2: SGHAT and FQDESV (reference sequence). This CDR3 is built from 13 residues. The CDR3 bases are TGTGCCAGCAGCTTGGCCTGGGGGGAGACCCAGTACTTC. This sequence encodes CASSLAWGETQYF.

The chain joins TRBV9 to TRBJ1-2, with 11 positions matching TRBD1. The CDR3 is 14 amino acids. Unmatched junction bases numbered 1, after V lost 2 bases and J lost 4 bases. CDR1 SGDLS and CDR2 YYNGEE come from the germline V gene. Written as DNA, the CDR3 is TGTGCCAGCAGCGTGGGGACAGGGGGCTATGGCTACACCTTC. It specifies CASSVGTGGYGYTF.

The V gene is TRBV5-1, the J gene TRBJ2-1; 13 nucleotides agree with TRBD2. The trim removed 3 bases at V and 5 bases at J, leaving 2 bases unmatched. This CDR3 contains 15 residues. Germline V gene lookup returns CDR1 SGHRS and CDR2 YFSETQ. CDR3 sequence (DNA): TGCGCCAGCAGCTCAGGGACTAGCGGGAACAATGAGCAGTTCTTC. Translation gives CASSSGTSGNNEQFF.

The chain uses TRBV5-1 and TRBJ2-3; no clear D. This CDR3 comprises 15 residues. The V gene's germline CDR1 is SGHRS and CDR2 YFSETQ. With 0 bases removed from V and 2 bases from J, the gap between germline ends came to 10 bases. DNA for the CDR3: TGCGCCAGCAGCTTGGAAGCGTATTACACAGATACGCAGTATTTT. Its protein product is CASSLEAYYTDTQYF.

The J gene is TRBJ1-5, the V gene TRBV4-2; D not certain. V lost 4 bases to trimming and J lost 3 bases, with 7 bases between them. The CDR3 has 13 amino acids. Germline loops: CDR1 LGHNA, CDR2 YNFKEQ. CDR3 sequence reads: CASSPKDNQPQHF. CDR3 DNA sequence: TGTGCCAGCAGCCCCAAGGACAATCAGCCCCAGCATTTT.

The table lists this clone with a few counts. The CDR3 sequence is CASSLAESSAYNEQFF. The CDR3 bases are TGTGCCAGCAGCTTAGCGGAGTCTAGCGCATACAATGAGCAGTTCTTC. The V gene is TRBV7-6, the J gene TRBJ2-1; tentative D call: TRBD2 (6 bases). V was cut by 0 bases and J by 4 bases, with 13 bases left in between. Germline V gene lookup returns CDR1 SGHVS and CDR2 FNYEAQ. The CDR3 has 16 amino acids.

The chain is built from TRBV28 and TRBJ1-1; D gene ambiguous. The germline V gene has CDR1 MDHEN and CDR2 SYDVKM. This CDR3 has 13 amino acids. Trimming removed 1 base at V and 1 base at J, with 4 bases between. CDR3 protein: CASSLSENTEAFF. In nucleotides, the CDR3 is TGTGCCAGCAGTTTATCAGAGAACACTGAAGCTTTCTTT.

The rearrangement joins TRBV28 to TRBJ2-4, with D possibly being TRBD2 (5 bases). Trimming removed 3 bases at V and 6 bases at J, with 18 bases between. The CDR3 loop spans 16 amino acids. Per the germline V gene, CDR1 is MDHEN and CDR2 is SYDVKM. CDR3 sequence (DNA): TGTGCCAGCAGTTTCCCTTTGGGAGCTGGGAGAAACATTCAGTACTTC. Amino acid sequence: CASSFPLGAGRNIQYF.

In DNA form, the CDR3 reads TGTGCCAGCAGACAGACAGGGGGGAACACTGAAGCTTTCTTT. It specifies CASRQTGGNTEAFF. The chain employs TRBV27 and TRBJ1-1; 9 bases fit TRBD1. Trimming cost V 6 bases and J 1 base; bases outside gene matches: 3. Germline V gene data show CDR1 as MNHEY and CDR2 as SMNVEV (reference sequence). The CDR3 is made up of 14 amino acids.

The chain carries TRBV19 and TRBJ2-7, with D tentatively TRBD1 or TRBD2 (5 bases each). The CDR3 is 14 amino acids. Trimming took 1 base from V and 3 from J, leaving 10 bases between them. CDR1 and CDR2 from the germline V gene are LNHDA and SQIVND (reference sequence). CDR3 loop: CASSIGGTFYEQYF. CDR3 bases: TGTGCCAGTAGTATAGGGGGGACCTTCTACGAGCAGTACTTC.

A single count supports this clone. The V gene is TRBV18, the J gene TRBJ1-5; D unclear. The CDR3 runs to 16 residues. The germline V gene has CDR1 KGHSH and CDR2 LQKENI. Trimming shortened V by 1 base and J by 3 bases, and 13 bases separated the two germline ends. The CDR3 bases are TGTGCCAGCTCACCACAGTACCCCACAGACAATCAGCCCCAGCATTTT. Protein product: CASSPQYPTDNQPQHF.

This rearrangement joins TRBV28 to TRBJ2-7; possibly TRBD1 for D (6 bases). The CDR3 consists of 15 residues. The V end was cut by 3 bases, the J end by 3 bases, with 15 bases between. Germline CDR1 is MDHEN and CDR2 is SYDVKM. In DNA, the CDR3 is TGTGCCAGCAGTTTCCAGGGACACTCCGACTACGAGCAGTACTTC. It codes for CASSFQGHSDYEQYF.

V and J are TRBV25-1 and TRBJ1-1; D call uncertain. The CDR3 consists of 14 residues. Germline CDR1 is MGHDK and CDR2 is SYGVNS. V lost 6 bases, J lost 0 bases, and 11 bases lay in between. This CDR3 is CASRRADLNTEAFF. The CDR3 bases are TGTGCCAGCAGGAGAGCGGATTTGAACACTGAAGCTTTCTTT.

The chain joins TRBV15 to TRBJ1-1; TRBD1 matches at 7 bases. Trimming took 6 bases from V and 2 from J; bases not matched to a gene: 9. The CDR3 sequence is 15 residues long. Germline CDR1 and CDR2: LNHNV and YYDKDF (reference sequence). Here the CDR3 DNA reads TGTGCCACCAGGGACAGGCTTTTGGGAAACACTGAAGCTTTCTTT. This codes for CATRDRLLGNTEAFF.